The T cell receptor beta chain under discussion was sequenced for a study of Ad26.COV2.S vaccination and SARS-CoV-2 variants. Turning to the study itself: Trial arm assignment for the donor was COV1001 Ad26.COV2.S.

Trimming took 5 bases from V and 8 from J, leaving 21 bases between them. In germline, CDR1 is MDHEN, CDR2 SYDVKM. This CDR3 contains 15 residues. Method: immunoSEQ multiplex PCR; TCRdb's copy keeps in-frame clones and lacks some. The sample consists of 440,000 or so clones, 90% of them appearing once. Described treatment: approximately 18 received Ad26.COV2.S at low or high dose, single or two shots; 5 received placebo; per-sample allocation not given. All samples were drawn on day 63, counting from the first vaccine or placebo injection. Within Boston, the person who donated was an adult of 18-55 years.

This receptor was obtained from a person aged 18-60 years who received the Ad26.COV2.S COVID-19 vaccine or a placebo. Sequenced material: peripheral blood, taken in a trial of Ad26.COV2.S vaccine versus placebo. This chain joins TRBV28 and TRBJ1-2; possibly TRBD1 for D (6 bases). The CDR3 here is CASSLLETGFYGYTF. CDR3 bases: TGTGCCAGCAGTCTGCTCGAAACAGGGTTCTACGGCTACACCTTC.